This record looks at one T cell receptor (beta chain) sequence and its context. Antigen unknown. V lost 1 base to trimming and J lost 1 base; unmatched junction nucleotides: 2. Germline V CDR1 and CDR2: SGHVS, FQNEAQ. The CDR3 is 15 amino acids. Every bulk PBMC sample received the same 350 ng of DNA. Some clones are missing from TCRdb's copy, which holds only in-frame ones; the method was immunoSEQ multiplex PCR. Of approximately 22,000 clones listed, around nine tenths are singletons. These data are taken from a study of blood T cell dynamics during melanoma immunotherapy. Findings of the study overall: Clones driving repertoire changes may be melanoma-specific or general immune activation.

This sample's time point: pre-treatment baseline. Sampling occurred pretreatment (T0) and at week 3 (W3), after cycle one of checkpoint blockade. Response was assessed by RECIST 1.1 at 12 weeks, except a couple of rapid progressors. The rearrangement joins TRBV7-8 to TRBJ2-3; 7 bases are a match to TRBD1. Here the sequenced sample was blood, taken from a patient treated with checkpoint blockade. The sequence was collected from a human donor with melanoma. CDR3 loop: CASSLEGAGTDTQYF. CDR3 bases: TGTGCCAGCAGCTTAGAGGGGGCTGGCACAGATACGCAGTATTTT.